These 14 T cell receptor beta chains share one sample of origin, sequenced in a study of tumor and adjacent non-tumor tissue in lung cancer listed by TCRdb under 2018. Bulk unsorted tissue served as the source for RNA extraction, and RNA quality was assessed using a NanoDrop ND-1000 and an Agilent 2100. Normal lung samples were distant non-tumor tissue taken more than 3 cm from the tumor edge. The library was prepared using multiplex PCR. Instrument used: Illumina HiSeq 2500. Following protocols modified from ARM-PCR, the researchers constructed TCRbeta libraries through three rounds of nested PCR with primers (Table S4). The raw public reads went through TCRdb reprocessing: fastp at Q25, MiXCR clone calling, in-frame beta chains kept. CDR3 protein sequences are deduplicated, and each keeps its most common genes and DNA. This sample is represented by about 86,000 distinct CDR3 sequences; roughly 77% of them were singletons. The ten most abundant clones make up 21% of the sample.

Sequencing input: distant non-tumor lung tissue. These receptors were taken from a woman aged 45-65 years with non-small cell lung cancer.

In its sample, this clonotype was seen a few times. Relative to the germline gene, one junction end is altered; a read error may explain this. The chain employs TRBV5-1 and TRBJ2-7; TRBD2 matches 10 bases. CDR3 length: 13 amino acids. Germline V CDR1 and CDR2: SGHRS, YFSETQ. The CDR3: CASSGSGGIEHYF. CDR3 coding DNA: TGCGCCAGCTCGGGTAGCGGGGGGATCGAGCACTACTTC.

In regard to this clonotype: Being one base from a much bigger clone, this may be a read error. The chain links TRBV21-1 to TRBJ1-6; the listed D gene, TRBD1, was not tested against the DNA. TRBV21-1 is termed a pseudogene. The CDR3 length is 17 residues. The DNA of the CDR3 is TGTGCCAGCAGCAAACCCCTTCGACAGGGCGACAATTCACCCCTCTACTTT. Protein sequence: CASSKPLRQGDNSPLYF.

Points on this clonotype: As the CDR3 is not closed by the conserved phenylalanine or tryptophan, this likely results from a read error. The chain couples TRBV11-2 to TRBJ2-2; TRBD2 agrees at 8 bases. Germline V lookup: CDR1 SGHAT, CDR2 FQNNGV. CDR3 length: 16 residues. The V segment lost 10 bases and the J segment 5 bases; nucleotides outside the gene matches: 15. This CDR3 reads CATGLGGVAGTGELFY. CDR3 nucleotide sequence: TGTGCCACCGGCTTAGGTGGGGTAGCGGGAACCGGGGAGCTGTTTTAT.

About this clonotype: A junction boundary mismatches the germline segment, possibly from a read error. The chain couples TRBV6-5 to TRBJ2-7; 15 bases are shared with TRBD2. Germline CDR1 MNHEY, CDR2 SVGAGI. The CDR3 loop spans 17 amino acids. Here the CDR3 DNA reads TGTGCCAACAGTTACTCGATATATGGACTAGCGGGAGGGGAGCAGTACTTC. Amino acid sequence: CANSYSIYGLAGGEQYF.

About this clonotype itself: This clone may be a read error of a much larger clone one base away. The gene calls are TRBV28 and TRBJ1-2; D might be TRBD1 (5 bases). CDR1 and CDR2 (germline): MDHEN, SYDVKM. This CDR3 is 15 amino acids long. This chain's CDR3 is CASSLGAPINYDYTF. CDR3 sequence (DNA): TGTGCCAGCAGTTTAGGGGCCCCGATTAACTATGACTACACCTTC.

This clonotype was observed a single time. V gene TRBV6-5 combines with J gene TRBJ2-3; tentatively, D is TRBD2 (5 bases). The CDR3 loop spans 15 amino acids. Trimming took off 4 bases at V and 2 bases at J, with 13 bases between the two ends. Germline CDR1 and CDR2: MNHEY and SVGAGI. CDR3 in amino acids: CASSFEGMPTDTQYF. The DNA of the CDR3 is TGTGCCAGCAGTTTTGAGGGAATGCCCACAGATACGCAGTATTTT.

With regard to this clonotype: One end of the junction varies from germline; a read error may be responsible. The genes are TRBV7-2 and TRBJ2-5; 8 bases line up with TRBD1. The CDR3 is made up of 16 amino acids. Per germline, CDR1 SGHTA and CDR2 FQGNSA. The CDR3 reads CTSCLGSTGALETQYF. DNA of the CDR3: TGTACCAGCTGCTTAGGGTCGACAGGGGCCTTGGAGACCCAATACTTC.

For this clonotype: The junction differs from germline at one of its ends, possibly a read error. The V gene is TRBV29-1, the J gene TRBJ1-3, with unresolved D. The CDR3 contains 13 residues. Per germline, CDR1 SQVTM and CDR2 ANQGSEA. The CDR3 nucleotides are TGCAGCACTCGGGGAGTCTCTGGAAACATCATATATTTT. This encodes CSTRGVSGNIIYF.

The chain has TRBV11-2 and TRBJ2-1; maybe TRBD2 (6 bases). Trimming cost V 5 bases and J 13 bases, with 21 bases left between them. This CDR3 region has 14 residues. The germline gives CDR1 SGHAT, CDR2 FQNNGV. The CDR3 bases are TGTGCCAGCAGCGTTAGCGGTATCTACAACGAACAGTTCTTC. Protein sequence: CASSVSGIYNEQFF.

A word on this clonotype: An end of the junction does not agree with germline; a read error may underlie this. This chain joins TRBV5-6 and TRBJ2-7; no clear D. The germline gives CDR1 SGHDT, CDR2 YYEEEE. CDR3 size: 14 residues. This CDR3 reads CASSLWHGVYEQYF. CDR3 nucleotide sequence: TGTGCCAGTAGCTTGTGGCATGGGGTTTACGAGCAGTACTTC.

J is TRBJ1-5 and V is TRBV29-1; 7 positions agree with TRBD1. Germline CDR1 reads SQVTM; CDR2 reads ANQGSEA. The CDR3 runs 14 residues. V dropped 8 bases and J dropped 9; count of bases not matched to a gene: 16. CDR3 bases: TGCAGCTTCACGGAACAGGGGATTGATCGGCCCCAGCATTTT. It encodes CSFTEQGIDRPQHF.

A word on this clonotype: One junction end disagrees with the germline gene, perhaps due to a read error. The genes are TRBV12-3 or TRBV12-4 and TRBJ2-5; D may match TRBD1 or TRBD2 (5 bases each). CDR3 length: 15 amino acids. The CDR3 DNA follows: TGTGCCAGCAGTGAATCAAAGGGGCTGGGGGAGACCAAGTACTTC. Encoded protein: CASSESKGLGETKYF.

The chain carries TRBV4-1 and TRBJ2-2, with TRBD1 matching over 8 bases. The CDR3 totals 14 residues. The V segment lost 3 bases and the J segment 9 bases; nucleotides outside the gene matches: 6. Germline CDR1 and CDR2: MGHRA and YSYEKL. CDR3 DNA: TGCGCCAGCAGCCAGGACAGGGCTCACAGGGAGCTGTTTTTT. The encoded protein is CASSQDRAHRELFF.

Note on this clonotype: The junction and the germline gene differ at one end; a read error may be behind it. The chain links TRBV29-1 to TRBJ2-6, with D tentatively TRBD1 or TRBD2 (6 bases each). From germline, CDR1 is SQVTM and CDR2 ANQGSEA. CDR3 length: 16 amino acids. The DNA for the CDR3 is TGCAGCGTTGAGGGGGGCACGGGTCCTGGGGCAAACGTCCTGTCTTTC. As protein: CSVEGGTGPGANVLSF.